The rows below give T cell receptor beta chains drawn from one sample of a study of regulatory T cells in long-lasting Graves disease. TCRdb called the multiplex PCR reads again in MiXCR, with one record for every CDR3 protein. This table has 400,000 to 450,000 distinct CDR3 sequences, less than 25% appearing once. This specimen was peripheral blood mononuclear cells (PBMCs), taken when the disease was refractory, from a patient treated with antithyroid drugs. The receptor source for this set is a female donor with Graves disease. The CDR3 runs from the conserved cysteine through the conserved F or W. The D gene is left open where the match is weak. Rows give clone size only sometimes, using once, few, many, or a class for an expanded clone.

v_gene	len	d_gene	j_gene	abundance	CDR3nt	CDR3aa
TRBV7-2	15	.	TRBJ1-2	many	TGTGCCAGCAGCTTACAGAGCCGCTCCAACTATGGCTACACCTTC	CASSLQSRSNYGYTF
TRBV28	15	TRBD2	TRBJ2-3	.	TGTGCCAGCAGCTTACTAGCGGGAGTGCCAGATACGCAGTATTTT	CASSLLAGVPDTQYF
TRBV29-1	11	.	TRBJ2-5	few	TGCAGCTCCCTTGGAGGGGAGACCCAGTACTTC	CSSLGGETQYF
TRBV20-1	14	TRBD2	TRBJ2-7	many	TGCAGTGCTCGGACTAGCGGGAGGGTCTACGAGCAGTACTTC	CSARTSGRVYEQYF
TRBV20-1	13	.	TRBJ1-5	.	TGCAGTGCTATCCGGCAACTGGGTCAGCCCCAGCATTTT	CSAIRQLGQPQHF
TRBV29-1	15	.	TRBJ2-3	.	TGCAGCGTTGAAGGGAGAAAGACGGGCACAGATACGCAGTATTTT	CSVEGRKTGTDTQYF
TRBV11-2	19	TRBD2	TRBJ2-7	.	TGTGCCAGCAGCTTAGTGAGGACCGGGACTAGCGGGAACCGCTACGAGCAGTACTTC	CASSLVRTGTSGNRYEQYF
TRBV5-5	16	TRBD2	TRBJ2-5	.	TGTGCCAGCAGCTTGGGTTCTAGCGGGCTCCAAGAGACCCAGTACTTC	CASSLGSSGLQETQYF
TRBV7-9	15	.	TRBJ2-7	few	TGTGCCAGCAGCCCTAGGGGCGGAGGGACTTACGAGCAGTACTTC	CASSPRGGGTYEQYF
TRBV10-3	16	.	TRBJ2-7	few	TGTGCCATCAGTGATATCCTGGGGCAGGACTCCTACGAGCAGTACTTC	CAISDILGQDSYEQYF
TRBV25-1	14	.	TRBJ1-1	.	TGTGCCAGCAGTGAATTACAGGTGGGAACTGAAGCTTTCTTT	CASSELQVGTEAFF
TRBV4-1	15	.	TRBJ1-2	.	TGCGCCAGCAGCCAAGAGACGGGAATCGGCTATGGCTACACCTTC	CASSQETGIGYGYTF
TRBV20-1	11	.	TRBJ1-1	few	TGCAGTGCTTACATGAACACTGAAGCTTTCTTT	CSAYMNTEAFF
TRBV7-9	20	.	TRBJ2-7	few	TGTGCCAGCAGCGCCGGGCGGGAGGACAGGGACCAAGCCGTTACCTACGAGCAGTACTTC	CASSAGREDRDQAVTYEQYF
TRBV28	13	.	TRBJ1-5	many	TGTGCCAGCAGTTGGACAGGCAATCAGCCCCAGCATTTT	CASSWTGNQPQHF
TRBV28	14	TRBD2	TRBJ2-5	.	TGTGCCAGCACTACCGGGGGGGCGGGGGAGACCCAGTACTTC	CASTTGGAGETQYF
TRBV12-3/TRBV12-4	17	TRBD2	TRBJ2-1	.	TGTGCCAGCAGTTTAGCGCTGTGCGGGAGCTCCTACAATGAGCAGTTCTTC	CASSLALCGSSYNEQFF
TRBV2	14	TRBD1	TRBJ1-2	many	TGTGCCAGCAGTCCGGACAGGGGAATGGATGGCTACACCTTC	CASSPDRGMDGYTF
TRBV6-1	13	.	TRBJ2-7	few	TGTGCCAGCACCGAAACCGCCAATTACGAGCAGTACTTC	CASTETANYEQYF
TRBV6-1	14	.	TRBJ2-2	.	TGTGCCAGCAGTGACGAACCGGACGCCGGGGAGCTGTTTTTT	CASSDEPDAGELFF
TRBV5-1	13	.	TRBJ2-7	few	TGCGCCAGCAGCTGGACTATAAACTACGAGCAGTACTTC	CASSWTINYEQYF
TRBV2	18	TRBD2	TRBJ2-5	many	TGTGCCAGCGGGGGATTTAATTATAGGACTAGGTTAAAAGAGACCCAGTACTTC	CASGGFNYRTRLKETQYF
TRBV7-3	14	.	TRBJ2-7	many	TGTGCCAGCGCTCCTTCCGTGGGGCCCTACGAGCAGTACTTC	CASAPSVGPYEQYF
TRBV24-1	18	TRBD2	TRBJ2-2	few	TGTGCCACCAGTTCCATGTTTAGCGGGAGGGAGAACACCGGGGAGCTGTTTTTT	CATSSMFSGRENTGELFF
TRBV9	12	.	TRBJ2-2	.	TGTGCCAGCAGCGTAGTGAACGGGGAGCTGTTTTTT	CASSVVNGELFF
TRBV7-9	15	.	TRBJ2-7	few	TGTGCCAGCAGCTCCTACCTTACGATTTCCTACGAGCAGTACTTC	CASSSYLTISYEQYF
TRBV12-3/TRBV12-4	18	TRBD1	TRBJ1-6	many	TGTGCCAGCGGACCGGGACAGGGAGTTATCTCCTATAATTCACCCCTCCACTTT	CASGPGQGVISYNSPLHF
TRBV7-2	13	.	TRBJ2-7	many	TGTGCCAGCAGCTTAGAGGTTGGGCTCGAGCAGTACTTC	CASSLEVGLEQYF
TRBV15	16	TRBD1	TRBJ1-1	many	TGTGCCACCAGCAGAGATCAGGGGGCGGGGAACACTGAAGCTTTCTTT	CATSRDQGAGNTEAFF
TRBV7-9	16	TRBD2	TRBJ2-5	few	TGTGCCAGCAGCCTACAACGGGGCGGGAGTGGTGAGACCCAGTACTTC	CASSLQRGGSGETQYF
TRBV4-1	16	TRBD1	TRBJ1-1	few	TGCGCCAGCAGCGCTCGGGACAGCCACATTGACACTGAAGCTTTCTTT	CASSARDSHIDTEAFF
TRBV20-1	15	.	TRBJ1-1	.	TGCAGTGCTAGTGTCATCTTTACTCTGAACACTGAAGCTTTCTTT	CSASVIFTLNTEAFF
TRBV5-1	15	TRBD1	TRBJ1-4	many	TGCGCCAGCAGCCTGACAGGGAAGATGGGTGAAAAACTGTTTTTT	CASSLTGKMGEKLFF
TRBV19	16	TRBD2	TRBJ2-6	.	TGTGCCAGTAAAGTGGCCGGGACTACTGGGGCCAACGTCCTGACTTTC	CASKVAGTTGANVLTF
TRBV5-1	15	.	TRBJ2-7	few	TGCGCCAGCAGCTTGGAGGGCAGACGGACCTACGAGCAGTACTTC	CASSLEGRRTYEQYF
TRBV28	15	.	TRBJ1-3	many	TGTGCCAGCCGTAATCAGGGGTACTCTGGAAACACCATATATTTT	CASRNQGYSGNTIYF
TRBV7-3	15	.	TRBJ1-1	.	TGTGCCAGCAGCGGTACACTGGGGGCTAACACTGAAGCTTTCTTT	CASSGTLGANTEAFF
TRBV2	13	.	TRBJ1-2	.	TGTGCCAGCAGTGAGTTGGGAAGCTATGGCTACACCTTC	CASSELGSYGYTF
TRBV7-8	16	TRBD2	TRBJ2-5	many	TGTGCCAGCAGCTTAATGCGGGAGGCCCTCGGGGCGGCCCAGTACTTC	CASSLMREALGAAQYF
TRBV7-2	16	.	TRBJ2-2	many	TGTGCCAGCAGCTTAGGGTGGGGCGGAAACACCGGGGAGCTGTTTTTT	CASSLGWGGNTGELFF
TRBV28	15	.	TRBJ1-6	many	TGTGCCAGCAGCCCACCGGAGGCCTATAATTCACCCCTCCACTTT	CASSPPEAYNSPLHF
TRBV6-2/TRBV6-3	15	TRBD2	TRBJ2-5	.	TGTGCCAGCAGTTACTCTCAAAGCGGGATAGAGACCCAGTACTTC	CASSYSQSGIETQYF
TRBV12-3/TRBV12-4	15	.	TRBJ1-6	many	TGTGCCAGCAGTAAAAGTTCCGGGAGGGATTCACCCCTCCACTTT	CASSKSSGRDSPLHF
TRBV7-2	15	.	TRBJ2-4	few	TGTGCCAGCAGCTTAAATTCTGTCATCAAAAACATTCAGTACTTC	CASSLNSVIKNIQYF
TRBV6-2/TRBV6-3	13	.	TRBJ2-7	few	TGTGCCAGCAGGAGAGGGGACTTCTACGAGCAGTACTTC	CASRRGDFYEQYF
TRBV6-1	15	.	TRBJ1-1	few	TGTGCCAGCAGATGGGTTGGGGGCGCGAGCACTGAAGCTTTCTTT	CASRWVGGASTEAFF
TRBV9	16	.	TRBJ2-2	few	TGTGCCAGCAGCCCCCACCGTGGGAGTTACACCGGGGAGCTGTTTTTT	CASSPHRGSYTGELFF
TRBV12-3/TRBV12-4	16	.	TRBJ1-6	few	TGTGCCAGCAGTTTTCGGGTTAGGGGACCGAATTCACCCCTCCACTTT	CASSFRVRGPNSPLHF
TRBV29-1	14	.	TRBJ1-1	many	TGCAGCGTTGAGAGGGGGGCTGGAAGAACTGAAGCTTTCTTT	CSVERGAGRTEAFF
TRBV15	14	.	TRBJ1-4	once	TGTGCCACCAGCAGAGCCCGGGGGGATGAAAAACCGTTTTTT	CATSRARGDEKPFF
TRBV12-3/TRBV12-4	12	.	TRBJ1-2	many	TGTGCCGGCCGAGGGGGGCACTATGGCTACACCTTC	CAGRGGHYGYTF
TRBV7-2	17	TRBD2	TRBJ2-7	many	TGTGCCAGCAGCTTAGGATCTAGCGGGAGGGGTCCCTACGAGCAGTACTTC	CASSLGSSGRGPYEQYF